Listed here are 5 T cell receptor beta chains from one sample, sequenced in a study of blood T cell repertoires in COVID-19. The method was immunoSEQ multiplex PCR; TCRdb's version includes in-frame clones alone and lacks a portion of them. The sample records roughly 100,000 clones, about four fifths being singletons. Sequencing was carried out using peripheral blood. The receptors here all came from a woman aged 60-75 years with acute or convalescent COVID-19.

This chain uses TRBV5-1 with TRBJ2-3; 9 bases are shared with TRBD2. With 5 bases clipped from V and 4 bases from J, the junction kept 11 bases outside the gene matches. The CDR3 contains 16 residues. Germline V gene sequence: CDR1 SGHRS, CDR2 YFSETQ. CDR3 DNA sequence: TGCGCCAGCAGGAAACAGCGGGGGGATCCCGCAGATACGCAGTATTTT. Amino acids: CASRKQRGDPADTQYF.

This chain uses TRBV18 with TRBJ1-2; possibly TRBD1 for D (6 bases). CDR1 and CDR2 from the germline V gene are KGHSH and LQKENI. The CDR3 loop spans 11 amino acids. Trimming removed 6 bases from V and 11 bases from J, with 13 bases in between. In DNA form, the CDR3 reads TGTGCCAGCTCGGACCGGGACACATACACCTTC. Its protein product is CASSDRDTYTF. Looking up the rest from reference TRBV18 and TRBJ1-2 gives the full variable domain: NAGVMQNPRHLVRRRGQEARLRCSPMKGHSHVYWYRQLPEEGLKFMVYLQKENIIDESGMPKERFSAEFPKEGPSILRIQQVVRGDSAAYFCASSDRDTYTFGSGTRLTVV.

This clone was recorded once. The chain is built from TRBV11-2 and TRBJ1-1, with unresolved D. In germline, CDR1 is SGHAT, CDR2 FQNNGV. V shed 4 bases and J shed 8 bases, with 17 bases lying between them. There are 14 residues in the CDR3. The DNA of the CDR3 is TGTGCCAGCAGCTCCAGTTGGCGGGAAACCGAAGCTTTCTTT. Translated: CASSSSWRETEAFF.

The chain has TRBV11-2 and TRBJ2-5; D call uncertain. The germline V gene encodes CDR1 SGHAT and CDR2 FQNNGV. V lost 5 bases, J lost 5 bases, and 15 bases lay in between. The CDR3 consists of 14 residues. CDR3 in DNA: TGTGCCAGCAGCCATGCCTCGATCGGGGAGACCCAGTACTTC. This translates into CASSHASIGETQYF.

V usage is TRBV15 and J usage is TRBJ2-5; D ambiguous. The CDR3 has 15 amino acids. Germline CDR1 reads LNHNV; CDR2 reads YYDKDF (reference sequence). Trimming pared 3 bases from V and 1 base from J, leaving 12 bases between. The CDR3 region is CATSSTRMAQETQYF. The DNA of the CDR3 is TGTGCCACCAGCAGTACCAGGATGGCCCAAGAGACCCAGTACTTC.